Listed below are T cell receptor beta chains from one sample, sequenced in a study of T cell responses to AZD1222 COVID-19 vaccine. The repertoire was sequenced with immunoSEQ multiplex PCR; TCRdb's copy has only in-frame clones and lacks some. Of about 150,000 clones in the sample, around nine tenths were seen once. The specimen comprised peripheral blood, sampled 28 days after the second AZD1222 dose. The receptors derive from an adult who received the AZD1222 COVID-19 vaccine. Each CDR3 is given with its conserved first and last residue. A D gene is named only where the DNA matches it firmly. Clone size appears in some rows only: once, few, many, or a class for an expanded clone.

J | D | size | V | DNA | CDR3
TRBJ2-7 | TRBD2 | . | TRBV7-9 | TGTGCCAGCAGCTTAGACTCACCCGCGGGAGTTGTCGAGCAGTACTTC | CASSLDSPAGVVEQYF
TRBJ2-7 | . | . | TRBV12-3/TRBV12-4 | TGTGCCAGCAGTTTTAGGCAGTCCGACGAGCAGTACTTC | CASSFRQSDEQYF
TRBJ1-2 | . | . | TRBV12-3/TRBV12-4 | TGTGCCAGCAGTTTAATAGGGTACTATGGCTACACCTTC | CASSLIGYYGYTF
TRBJ2-3 | . | . | TRBV7-9 | TGTGCCAGCAGCACACCCTGGGCAGATACGCAGTATTTT | CASSTPWADTQYF
TRBJ1-2 | . | . | TRBV5-6 | TGTGCCAGCAGCTTCCGGGCTTCGTCGGAACGCGGCTACACCTTC | CASSFRASSERGYTF
TRBJ2-6 | . | . | TRBV4-2 | TGTGCCAGCAGCCAAGATTCCCTAGGGTTAGGCGGGGCCAACGTCCTGACTTTC | CASSQDSLGLGGANVLTF
TRBJ2-5 | . | once | TRBV2 | TGTGCCAGCGGTGGCGGGACGGAGACCCAGTACTTC | CASGGGTETQYF
TRBJ2-7 | TRBD2 | once | TRBV3-1/TRBV3-2 | TGTGCCAGCAGCCGCTCTCCTCTAGCGGGAAGCCCCACTTTC | CASSRSPLAGSPTF
TRBJ2-7 | TRBD2 | . | TRBV6-5 | TGTGCCAGCAGTTACTCGGGGACTAGCGGGACCTACGAGCAGTACTTC | CASSYSGTSGTYEQYF
TRBJ1-2 | . | once | TRBV9 | TGTGCCAGCAGCGTAGGGGGGCGGGTCGGCTACACCTTC | CASSVGGRVGYTF